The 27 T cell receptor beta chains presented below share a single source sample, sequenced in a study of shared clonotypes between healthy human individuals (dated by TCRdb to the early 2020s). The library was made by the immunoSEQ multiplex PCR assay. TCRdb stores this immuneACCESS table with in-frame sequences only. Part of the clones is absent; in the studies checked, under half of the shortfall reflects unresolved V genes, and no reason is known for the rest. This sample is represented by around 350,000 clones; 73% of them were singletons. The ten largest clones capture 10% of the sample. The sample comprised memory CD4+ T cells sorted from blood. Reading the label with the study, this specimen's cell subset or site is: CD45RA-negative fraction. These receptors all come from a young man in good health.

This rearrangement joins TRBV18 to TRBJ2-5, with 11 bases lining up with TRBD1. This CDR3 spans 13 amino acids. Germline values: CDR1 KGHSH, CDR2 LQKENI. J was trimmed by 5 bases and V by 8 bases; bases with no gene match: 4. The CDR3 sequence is CASTGTGGETQYF. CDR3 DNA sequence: TGTGCCAGCACCGGGACAGGGGGGGAGACCCAGTACTTC.

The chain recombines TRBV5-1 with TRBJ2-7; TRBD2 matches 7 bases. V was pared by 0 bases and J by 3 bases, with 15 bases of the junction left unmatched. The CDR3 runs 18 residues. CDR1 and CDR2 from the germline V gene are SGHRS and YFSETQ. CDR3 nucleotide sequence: TGCGCCAGCAGCTTGGGCGGGGGACTGCGAGACTCCTTCTACGAGCAGTACTTC. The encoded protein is CASSLGGGLRDSFYEQYF.

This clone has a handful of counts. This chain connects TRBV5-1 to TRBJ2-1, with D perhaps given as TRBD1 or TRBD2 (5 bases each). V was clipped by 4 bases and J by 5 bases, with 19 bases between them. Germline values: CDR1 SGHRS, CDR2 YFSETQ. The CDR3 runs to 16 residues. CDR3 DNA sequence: TGCGCCAGCAGCCAAGAACCGGGACGGGGAAACAATGAGCAGTTCTTC. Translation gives CASSQEPGRGNNEQFF.

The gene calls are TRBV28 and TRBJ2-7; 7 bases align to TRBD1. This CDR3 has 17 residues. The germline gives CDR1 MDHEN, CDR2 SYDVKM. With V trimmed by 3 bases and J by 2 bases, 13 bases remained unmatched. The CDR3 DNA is TGTGCCAGCAGTTTCCCTCCCGACAGGGTAAGAACCTACGAGCAGTACTTC. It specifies CASSFPPDRVRTYEQYF.

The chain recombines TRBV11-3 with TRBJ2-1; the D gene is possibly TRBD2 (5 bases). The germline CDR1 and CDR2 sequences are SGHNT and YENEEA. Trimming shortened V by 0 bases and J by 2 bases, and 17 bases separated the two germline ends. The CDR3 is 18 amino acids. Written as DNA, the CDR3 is TGTGCCAGCAGCTTAGATGGGTATGGCGGAGGCCCCTACAATGAGCAGTTCTTC. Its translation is CASSLDGYGGGPYNEQFF.

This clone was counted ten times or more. This chain's CDR3 is CASSPQGAQNTGELFF. DNA of the CDR3: TGTGCCAGCAGCCCTCAGGGGGCGCAGAACACCGGGGAGCTGTTTTTT. This chain joins TRBV11-3 and TRBJ2-2; TRBD1 matches at 8 bases. CDR3 length: 16 residues. V lost 5 bases, J lost 1 base, and 6 bases stayed unmatched. Germline values: CDR1 SGHNT, CDR2 YENEEA. Looking up the rest from reference TRBV11-3 and TRBJ2-2 gives the full variable domain: EAGVVQSPRYKIIEKKQPVAFWCNPISGHNTLYWYLQNLGQGPELLIRYENEEAVDDSQLPKDRFSAERLKGVDSTLKIQPAELGDSAVYLCASSPQGAQNTGELFFGEGSRLTVL.

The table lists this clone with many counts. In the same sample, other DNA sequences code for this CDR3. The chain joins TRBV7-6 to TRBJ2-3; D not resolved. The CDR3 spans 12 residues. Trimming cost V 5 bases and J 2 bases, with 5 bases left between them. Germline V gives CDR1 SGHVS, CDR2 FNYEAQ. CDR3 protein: CASSPYTDTQYF. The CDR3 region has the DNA TGTGCCAGCAGCCCCTACACAGATACGCAGTATTTT.

This CDR3 reads CASSALAGGPGVRYEQYF. The CDR3 nucleotides read TGTGCCAGCAGTGCTCTAGCGGGAGGGCCCGGTGTTCGGTACGAGCAGTACTTC. The chain combines TRBV6-1 with TRBJ2-7; 12 nucleotides agree with TRBD2. CDR1 and CDR2 (germline): MNHNS, SASEGT. Trimming cost V 4 bases and J 4 bases; bases outside gene matches: 14. The CDR3 is 18 amino acids.

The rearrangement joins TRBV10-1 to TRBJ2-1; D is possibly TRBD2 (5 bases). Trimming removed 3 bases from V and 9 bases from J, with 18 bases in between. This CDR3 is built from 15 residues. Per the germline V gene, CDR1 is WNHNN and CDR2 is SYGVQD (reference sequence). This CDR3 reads CASSESRGLEREQFF. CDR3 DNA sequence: TGCGCCAGCAGTGAAAGCCGGGGATTAGAGCGTGAGCAGTTCTTC.

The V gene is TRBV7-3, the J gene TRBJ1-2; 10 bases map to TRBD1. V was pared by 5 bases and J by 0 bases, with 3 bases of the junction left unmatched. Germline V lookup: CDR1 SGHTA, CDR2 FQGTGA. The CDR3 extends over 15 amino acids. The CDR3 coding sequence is TGTGCCAGCAGCCGCGGACAGGGGGCTAACTATGGCTACACCTTC. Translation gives CASSRGQGANYGYTF. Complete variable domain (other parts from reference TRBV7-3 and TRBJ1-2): GAGVSQTPSNKVTEKGKYVELRCDPISGHTALYWYRQSLGQGPEFLIYFQGTGAADDSGLPNDRFFAVRPEGSVSTLKIQRTERGDSAVYLCASSRGQGANYGYTFGSGTRLTVV.

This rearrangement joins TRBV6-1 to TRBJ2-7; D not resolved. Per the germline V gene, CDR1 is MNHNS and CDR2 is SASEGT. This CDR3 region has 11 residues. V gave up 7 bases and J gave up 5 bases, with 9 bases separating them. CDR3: CASTALDEQYF. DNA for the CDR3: TGTGCCAGCACGGCTCTCGACGAGCAGTACTTC.

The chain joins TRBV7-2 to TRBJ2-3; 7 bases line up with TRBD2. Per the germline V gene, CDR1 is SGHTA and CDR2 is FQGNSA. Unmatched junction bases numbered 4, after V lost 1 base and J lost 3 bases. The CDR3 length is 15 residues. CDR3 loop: CASSLGAGRTDTQYF. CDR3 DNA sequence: TGTGCCAGCAGCTTAGGAGCGGGAAGGACAGATACGCAGTATTTT.

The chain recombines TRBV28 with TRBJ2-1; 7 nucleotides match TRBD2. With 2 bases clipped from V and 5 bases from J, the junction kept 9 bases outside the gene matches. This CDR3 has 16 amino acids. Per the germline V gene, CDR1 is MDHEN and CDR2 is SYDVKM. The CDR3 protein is CASSLLGGSTNNEQFF. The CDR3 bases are TGTGCCAGCAGTTTACTCGGCGGGAGTACAAACAATGAGCAGTTCTTC.

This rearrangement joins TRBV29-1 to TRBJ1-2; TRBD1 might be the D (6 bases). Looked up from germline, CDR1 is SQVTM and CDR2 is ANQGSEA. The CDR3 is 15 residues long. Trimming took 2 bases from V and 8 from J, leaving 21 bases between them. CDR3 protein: CSVERGSGSLGGYTF. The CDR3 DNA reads TGCAGCGTTGAAAGGGGGTCGGGCTCCCTGGGGGGCTACACCTTC.

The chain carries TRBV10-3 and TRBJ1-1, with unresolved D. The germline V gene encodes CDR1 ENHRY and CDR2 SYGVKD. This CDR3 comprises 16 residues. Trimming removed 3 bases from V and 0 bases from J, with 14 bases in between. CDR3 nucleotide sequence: TGTGCCATCAGTGACAGAGGGAGACGGATGAACACTGAAGCTTTCTTT. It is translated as CAISDRGRRMNTEAFF.

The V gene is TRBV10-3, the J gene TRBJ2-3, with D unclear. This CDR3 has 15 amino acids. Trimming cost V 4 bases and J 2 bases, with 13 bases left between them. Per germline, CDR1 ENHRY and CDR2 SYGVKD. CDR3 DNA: TGTGCCATCAGTGTTGACGGCGGCGACACAGATACGCAGTATTTT. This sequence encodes CAISVDGGDTDTQYF.

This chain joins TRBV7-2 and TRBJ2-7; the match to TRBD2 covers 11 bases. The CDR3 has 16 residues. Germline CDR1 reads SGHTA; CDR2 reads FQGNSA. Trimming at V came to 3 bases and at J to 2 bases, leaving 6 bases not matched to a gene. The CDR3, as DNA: TGTGCCAGCAGCTTGAGGGGACTAGCGGATACCTACGAGCAGTACTTC. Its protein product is CASSLRGLADTYEQYF.

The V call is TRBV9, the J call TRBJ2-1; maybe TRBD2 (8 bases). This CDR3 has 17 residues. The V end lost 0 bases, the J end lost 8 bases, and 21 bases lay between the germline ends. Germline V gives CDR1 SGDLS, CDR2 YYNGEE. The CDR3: CASSVGTAGVGGDEQFF. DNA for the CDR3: TGTGCCAGCAGCGTAGGGACAGCGGGAGTAGGGGGCGATGAGCAGTTCTTC.

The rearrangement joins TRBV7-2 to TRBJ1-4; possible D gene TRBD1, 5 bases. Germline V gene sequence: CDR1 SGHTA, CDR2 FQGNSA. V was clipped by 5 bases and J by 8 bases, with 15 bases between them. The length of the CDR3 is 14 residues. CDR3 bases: TGTGCCAGCAGCCTATGGGGGGTCGGGGAAAAACTGTTTTTT. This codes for CASSLWGVGEKLFF.

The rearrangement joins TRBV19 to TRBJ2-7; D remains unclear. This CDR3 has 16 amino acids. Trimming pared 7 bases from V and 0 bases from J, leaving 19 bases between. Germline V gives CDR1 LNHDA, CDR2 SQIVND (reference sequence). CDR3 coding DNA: TGTGCCAGTACGGCTAGTCCAAGGATGGGCTCCTACGAGCAGTACTTC. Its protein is CASTASPRMGSYEQYF.

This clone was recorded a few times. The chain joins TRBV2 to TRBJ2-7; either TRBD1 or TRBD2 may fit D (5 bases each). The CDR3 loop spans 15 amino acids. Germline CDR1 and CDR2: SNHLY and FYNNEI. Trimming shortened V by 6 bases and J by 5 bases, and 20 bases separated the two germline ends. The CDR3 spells CASSKSLGVSHEQYF. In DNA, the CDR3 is TGTGCCAGCAGCAAGTCCTTGGGGGTTTCCCACGAGCAGTACTTC.

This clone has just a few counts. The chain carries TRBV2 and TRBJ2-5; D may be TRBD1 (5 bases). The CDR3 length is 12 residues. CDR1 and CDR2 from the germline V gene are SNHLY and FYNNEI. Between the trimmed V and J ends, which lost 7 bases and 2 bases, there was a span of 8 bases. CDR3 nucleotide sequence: TGTGCCAGCATAGGGGAACAAGAGACCCAGTACTTC. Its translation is CASIGEQETQYF.

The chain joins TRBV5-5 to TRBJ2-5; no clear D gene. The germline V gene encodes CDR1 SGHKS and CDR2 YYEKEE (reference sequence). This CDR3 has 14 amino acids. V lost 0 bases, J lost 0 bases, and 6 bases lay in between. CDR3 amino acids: CASSLAGNQETQYF. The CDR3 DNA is TGTGCCAGCAGCTTGGCGGGCAACCAAGAGACCCAGTACTTC.

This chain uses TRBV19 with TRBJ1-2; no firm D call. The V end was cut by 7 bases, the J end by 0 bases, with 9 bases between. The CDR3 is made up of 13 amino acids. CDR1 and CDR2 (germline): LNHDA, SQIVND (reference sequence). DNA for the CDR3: TGTGCCAGTACGGGAGACCCTAACTATGGCTACACCTTC. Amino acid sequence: CASTGDPNYGYTF.

The CDR3 region is CATGLAEWGEQFF. The CDR3 DNA reads as TGTGCGACGGGACTAGCGGAATGGGGCGAGCAGTTCTTC. The gene calls are TRBV2 and TRBJ2-1, with 11 nucleotides matching TRBD2. Germline V lookup: CDR1 SNHLY, CDR2 FYNNEI. The length of the CDR3 is 13 residues.

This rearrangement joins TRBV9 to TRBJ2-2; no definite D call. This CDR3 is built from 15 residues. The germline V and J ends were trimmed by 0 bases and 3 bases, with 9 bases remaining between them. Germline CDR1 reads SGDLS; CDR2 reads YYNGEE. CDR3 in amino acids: CASSVEDTYTGELFF. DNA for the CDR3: TGTGCCAGCAGCGTAGAAGACACCTACACCGGGGAGCTGTTTTTT. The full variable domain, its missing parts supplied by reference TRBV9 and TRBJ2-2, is DSGVTQTPKHLITATGQRVTLRCSPRSGDLSVYWYQQSLDQGLQFLIQYYNGEERAKGNILERFSAQQFPDLHSELNLSSLELGDSALYFCASSVEDTYTGELFFGEGSRLTVL.

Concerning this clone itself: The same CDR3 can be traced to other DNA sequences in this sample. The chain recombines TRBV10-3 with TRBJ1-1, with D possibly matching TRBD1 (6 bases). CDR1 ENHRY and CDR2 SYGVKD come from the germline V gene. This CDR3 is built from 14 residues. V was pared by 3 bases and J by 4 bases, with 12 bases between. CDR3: CAISEGGGFTEAFF. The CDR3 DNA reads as TGTGCCATCAGTGAAGGGGGGGGGTTCACTGAAGCTTTCTTT.